This T cell receptor beta chain was recovered during a study of shared clonotypes between healthy human individuals. General study points: Against clonotypes common to all four donors, non-shared ones had lower generation probabilities.

Methods used by the authors: Filtering differed for immunoSEQ, which gave only junction sequences without quality scores. The table came from immunoSEQ multiplex PCR; TCRdb's copy has only in-frame clones and leaves some out. That table supplies the V and J calls and clone size; D and trimming were determined from the DNA. This sample carries about 2.3 million clones, roughly 93% of them seen once, and the ten largest clones take 0.39%. The study separated CD4+ cells into CD45RA+ naive and CD45RA-negative memory subsets. This CDR3 has 15 residues. V shed 4 bases, J shed 1 base, and the junction held 4 bases outside the gene matches. Germline assignment: CDR1 SGDLS and CDR2 YYNGEE. As concerns this clone: Its antigen is not known.

The sequence was obtained from a man aged 18 to 29 in good health. Some clones in this sample may be carry-over from other donors' samples. The chain couples TRBV9 to TRBJ2-1, with TRBD2 identical over 8 bases. Sequenced sample: naive CD4+ T cells from PBMCs. The subset here: CD45RA+ positively selected. This CDR3 reads CASSKSGGSYNEQFF. The CDR3 DNA sequence: TGTGCCAGCAGCAAGAGCGGGGGTTCCTACAATGAGCAGTTCTTC.